The 13 T cell receptor beta chains in this list originate from one sample, sequenced in a study of CD8+CD57+ T cells in acquired aplastic anemia. Genomic DNA, the template, was used for profiling of the TCR beta VDJ and CDR3. TCRdb used MiXCR to reprocess the reads, holding one entry per CDR3 protein. The data hold roughly 500,000 distinct CDR3 sequences, with around 30% observed a single time. Flow cytometry had shown expanded CD8+CD57+ cells in the patients chosen for sequencing. The sample consisted of sorted CD4+, CD8+, or CD8+CD57+ T cells (not recorded which) from PBMCs. Source of these receptors: a human donor with aplastic anemia.

As for this clonotype: At one boundary the junction diverges from the germline segment, which might be a read error. The chain employs TRBV19 and TRBJ2-1; TRBD2 agrees at 11 bases. CDR3 length equals 16 residues. The germline CDR1 and CDR2 sequences are LNHDA and SQIVND (reference sequence). The CDR3 loop reads CASSIPGTSGYNEQFF. In DNA, the CDR3 is TGTGCCAGTAGTATTCCCGGGACTAGCGGCTACAATGAACAGTTCTTC. The full variable domain, completed using reference TRBV19 and TRBJ2-1, is DGGITQSPKYLFRKEGQNVTLSCEQNLNHDAMYWYRQDPGQGLRLIYYSQIVNDFQKGDIAEGYSVSREKKESFPLTVTSAQKNPTAFYLCASSIPGTSGYNEQFFGPGTRLTVL.

This clonotype has a count of ten or more. The rearrangement links TRBV24-1 to TRBJ1-1; D gene unclear. Per germline, CDR1 KGHDR and CDR2 SFDVKD. The CDR3 sequence is 13 residues long. With 5 bases removed from V and 2 bases from J, the gap between germline ends came to 8 bases. For the CDR3, the DNA is TGTGCCACCAGTGGAGGATCTAACACTGAAGCTTTCTTT. It yields the protein CATSGGSNTEAFF.

The genes are TRBV27 and TRBJ1-2; D unclear. From germline, CDR1 is MNHEY and CDR2 SMNVEV (reference sequence). Trimming cost V 7 bases and J 8 bases, with 17 bases left between them. This CDR3 region has 13 residues. The CDR3 loop is CASTVGLVKGYTF. CDR3 bases: TGTGCCAGCACCGTCGGCTTAGTGAAGGGCTACACCTTC.

This clonotype was seen many times. V usage is TRBV20-1 and J usage is TRBJ2-7; TRBD1 is a possible D gene (6 bases). V gave up 3 bases and J gave up 6 bases, with 12 bases separating them. The CDR3 has 12 residues. Germline-derived CDR1 and CDR2 are DFQATT and SNEGSKA (reference sequence). The CDR3 DNA follows: TGCAGTGCTAGTATCCAGGGGCGCGAGCAGTACTTC. This translates into CSASIQGREQYF.

This clonotype has only a few counts. The gene calls are TRBV4-2 and TRBJ1-6, with D possibly matching TRBD1 (5 bases). The CDR3 consists of 16 residues. Trimming took 0 bases from V and 4 from J, leaving 10 bases between them. Germline V gene lookup returns CDR1 LGHNA and CDR2 YNFKEQ. Written as DNA, the CDR3 is TGTGCCAGCAGCCAAGATATAGACAGTTATAATTCACCCCTCCACTTT. Translation: CASSQDIDSYNSPLHF.

This clonotype was observed at least ten times. This sequence joins TRBV20-1 and TRBJ1-1; D possibly corresponds to TRBD1 (6 bases). This CDR3 comprises 14 residues. The V gene's germline CDR1 is DFQATT and CDR2 SNEGSKA (reference sequence). Trimming removed 2 bases at V and 3 bases at J, with 13 bases between. CDR3 residues: CSARRGQRDTEAFF. CDR3 bases: TGCAGTGCTAGACGGGGGCAGCGTGACACTGAAGCTTTCTTT.

The chain couples TRBV20-1 to TRBJ2-7; perhaps TRBD1 as D (6 bases). This CDR3 has 13 amino acids. Trimming took off 1 base at V and 4 bases at J, with 11 bases between the two ends. Looked up from germline, CDR1 is DFQATT and CDR2 is SNEGSKA (reference sequence). CDR3 bases: TGCAGTGCTAGAGCCGGGACACAATACGAGCAGTACTTC. This codes for CSARAGTQYEQYF.

Remarks on this clonotype: The conserved phenylalanine or tryptophan normally closing the CDR3 is absent here, so this likely arose from a read error. This chain uses TRBV2 with TRBJ1-1; no definite D call. This CDR3 region has 13 residues. Germline lookup yields CDR1 SNHLY and CDR2 FYNNEI. Between the trimmed V and J ends, which lost 4 bases and 1 base, there was a span of 7 bases. CDR3: CASSVGENTEAFL. Here the CDR3 DNA reads TGTGCCAGCAGTGTTGGCGAGAACACTGAAGCTTTCCTT.

In this sample, this clonotype turned up many times. The chain carries TRBV19 and TRBJ1-1; 7 bases line up with TRBD1. With V trimmed by 7 bases and J by 6 bases, 17 bases remained unmatched. The CDR3 is 16 amino acids. Germline-derived CDR1 and CDR2 are LNHDA and SQIVND (reference sequence). CDR3 bases: TGTGCCAGTACCCTTCTTCCAAGGGCAGGGGGAGCTGAAGCTTTCTTT. It translates to CASTLLPRAGGAEAFF.

This clonotype was recorded once. Since the CDR3 does not end with the conserved phenylalanine or tryptophan, this likely comes from a read error. The chain joins TRBV10-3 to TRBJ2-7; D perhaps matches TRBD1 (6 bases). The CDR3 extends over 12 amino acids. The ends were cut back, 2 bases at V and 4 bases at J, with 6 bases in the middle. Per germline, CDR1 ENHRY and CDR2 SYGVKD. The CDR3 region has the DNA TGTGCCATCAGTGAGCAGGGGTACGAGCAGTACCTC. Its protein product is CAISEQGYEQYL.

This clonotype was picked up many times. V gene TRBV7-2 combines with J gene TRBJ2-7; TRBD1 might be the D (6 bases). Germline V gene data show CDR1 as SGHTA and CDR2 as FQGNSA. The CDR3 runs to 18 residues. Between the trimmed V and J ends, which lost 0 bases and 3 bases, there was a span of 21 bases. The CDR3 region has the DNA TGTGCCAGCAGCTTAGCCGACAGGTTTATAAGCTTGAACTACGAGCAGTACTTC. Amino acid sequence: CASSLADRFISLNYEQYF.

With regard to this clonotype: A much larger clone differs by one base, so this may be a read error. This chain joins TRBV10-1 and TRBJ2-7; D ambiguous. The CDR3 sequence is 13 residues long. V shed 2 bases and J shed 3 bases, with 8 bases lying between them. In germline, CDR1 is WNHNN, CDR2 SYGVQD (reference sequence). CDR3 bases: TGCGCCAGCAGTGAGCCAGGCAACTACGAGCAGTACTTC. It encodes CASSEPGNYEQYF.

This clonotype was recorded many times. This chain links TRBV7-2 with TRBJ1-1; D uncertain. The CDR3 loop spans 12 amino acids. V was pared by 1 base and J by 4 bases, with 4 bases between. Germline CDR1 is SGHTA and CDR2 is FQGNSA. Written as DNA, the CDR3 is TGTGCCAGCAGCTTAGTTCGCACTGAAGCTTTCTTT. This codes for CASSLVRTEAFF. The full variable domain, rest sourced from reference TRBV7-2 and TRBJ1-1, is GAGVSQSPSNKVTEKGKDVELRCDPISGHTALYWYRQSLGQGLEFLIYFQGNSAPDKSGLPSDRFSAERTGGSVSTLTIQRTQQEDSAVYLCASSLVRTEAFFGQGTRLTVV.